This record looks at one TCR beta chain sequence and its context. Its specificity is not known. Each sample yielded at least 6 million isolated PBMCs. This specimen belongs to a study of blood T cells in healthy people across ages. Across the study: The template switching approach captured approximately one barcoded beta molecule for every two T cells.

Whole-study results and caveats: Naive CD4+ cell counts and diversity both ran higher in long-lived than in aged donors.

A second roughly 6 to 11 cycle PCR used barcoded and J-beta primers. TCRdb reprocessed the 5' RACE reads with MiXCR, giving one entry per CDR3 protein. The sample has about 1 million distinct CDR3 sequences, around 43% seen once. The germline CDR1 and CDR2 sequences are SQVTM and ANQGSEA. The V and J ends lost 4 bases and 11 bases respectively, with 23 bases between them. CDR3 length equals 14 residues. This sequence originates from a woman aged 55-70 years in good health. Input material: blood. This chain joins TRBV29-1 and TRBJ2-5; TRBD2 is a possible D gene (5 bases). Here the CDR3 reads CSVGRVLAVNEQYF. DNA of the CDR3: TGCAGCGTTGGCCGGGTCCTAGCTGTCAATGAGCAGTACTTC.